This TCR beta chain was documented in a study of siplizumab effects on memory and regulatory T cells. General study findings and limits: The average Treg-derived proportion among mappable alloreactive CD4+ clones was 55% to 75% with siplizumab versus 25% to 30% in controls. Greater diversity than memory cells seemed evident in naive T cells, which also appeared to be major alloresponse contributors.

The CDR3 loop spans 14 amino acids. Looked up from germline, CDR1 is MGHDK and CDR2 is SYGVNS. Trimming pared 3 bases from V and 1 base from J, leaving 8 bases between. It was at 37°C and for less than seven days that the mixed lymphocyte reaction cells were cocultured. Comments on this clone: Its target is not known.

In each sample, roughly 100,000 TCR templates were assayed. TCRdb's copy holds only in-frame clones and misses some; the assay was immunoSEQ multiplex PCR. Of fewer than 20,000 clones in the sample, approximately 46% were seen once. The sequence was collected from a human donor in good health; the cells came from an allogeneic mixed lymphocyte reaction. This chain uses TRBV25-1 with TRBJ2-3; weak D call: TRBD2 (6 bases). The material sequenced was CFSE-low (dividing) CD4+ T cells sorted from an allogeneic mixed lymphocyte reaction. The CDR3 here is CASSDPGGTDTQYF. The CDR3 DNA follows: TGTGCCAGCAGTGATCCGGGGGGCACAGATACGCAGTATTTT.